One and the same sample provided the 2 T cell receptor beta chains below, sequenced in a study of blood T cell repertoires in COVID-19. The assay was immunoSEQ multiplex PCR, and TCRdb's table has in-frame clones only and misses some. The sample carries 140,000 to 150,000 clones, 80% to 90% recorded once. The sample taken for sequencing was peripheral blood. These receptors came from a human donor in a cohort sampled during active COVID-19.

The DNA for the CDR3 is TGTGCCAGCAGCTTTACCGGGACAGGGGGCGGCTACACCTTC. It specifies CASSFTGTGGGYTF. The chain is built from TRBV7-8 and TRBJ1-2; 12 bases match TRBD1. The length of the CDR3 is 14 residues. The junction had 4 bases not matched to a gene; V was cut back by 3 bases and J by 8 bases. Germline lookup yields CDR1 SGHVS and CDR2 FQNEAQ.

CDR3 DNA sequence: TGTGCCAGCAGCTTAGGAGGATGGGTTGGGGGCTACACCTTC. Amino acids: CASSLGGWVGGYTF. J is TRBJ1-2 and V is TRBV7-2; D is unresolved. The CDR3 runs to 14 residues. V lost 1 base to trimming and J lost 8 bases, with 14 bases between them. Looked up from germline, CDR1 is SGHTA and CDR2 is FQGNSA.